This T cell receptor beta chain stems from a study of identical twins. This clonotype came up a few times. Its antigen is undetermined. The CDR3 loop spans 15 amino acids. V lost 2 bases, J lost 4 bases, and 3 bases stayed unmatched. Study-wide results and limits: When twins shared out-of-frame alpha sequences, those sequences had excess low generation probability. Excess sharing between twins was weaker in beta out-of-frame sequences. Cord blood beta clonotypes that were abundant carried fewer insertions, and memory repertoires showed no such trend.

Template switching (which added a universal primer site) was used, and cDNA carried unique molecular identifiers. TCRdb used MiXCR to reprocess the 5' RACE reads, holding one entry per CDR3 protein. The sample lists some 320,000 distinct CDR3 sequences, approximately 13% seen once, with around 7.8% in the top ten. The data also belong to a second study, concerning yellow fever vaccine responses in identical twins.

The clonotype was recovered from a woman aged 18-29 years in good health. The specimen was CD8+ T cells sorted from blood. The chain couples TRBV12-3 or TRBV12-4 to TRBJ1-1, with TRBD1 identical over 11 bases. CDR3: CASSLWDRGVTEAFF. As DNA, the CDR3 is TGTGCCAGCAGTTTATGGGACAGGGGGGTCACTGAAGCTTTCTTT.